This T cell receptor beta chain was observed in a study of OX40 agonist ivuxolimab in advanced cancers. About the investigation overall: Ivuxolimab was a fully human IgG2 agonistic monoclonal antibody targeting the costimulatory receptor OX40 (CD134). Intravenous ivuxolimab was administered to patients every 2 weeks at six dose levels: 0.01, 0.1, 0.3, 1.5, 3 and 10 mg/kg. Among the 50 to 55 dose-escalation patients, around 20 had hepatocellular carcinoma, about 15 melanoma, 9 renal cell carcinoma and 9 head and neck cancer. The dose-escalation cohort was approximately 83% male with a mean age of roughly 62 years, ranging from 23 to 79. Prior anti-PD-1, anti-PD-L1 or anti-CTLA-4 therapy was permitted, and checkpoint inhibitors had been received by approximately 39% of dose-escalation patients. Partial responses occurred in three dose-escalation patients: two with cutaneous melanoma and one with hepatocellular carcinoma. Peripheral TCRbeta sequencing aimed to test whether ivuxolimab altered TCR sequence diversity and caused clonal T-cell expansion. The monotherapy dose-escalation portion (N ≈ 52 patients) of the phase I ivuxolimab trial is reported in the paper. What the study reported, not specific to this receptor: The antigen specificity of the peripheral T cells that underwent clonal expansion was not determined. After ivuxolimab, CD8+ T cells had more expanded clones than CD4+ T cells on average. Clonal expansion of both CD4+ and CD8+ blood T cells was observed from baseline to week 6 at doses 0.1 to 3.0 mg/kg. Low levels of normalized T-cell clonal expansion were also seen in some patients who did not respond. In the 0.1-3.0 mg/kg groups, partial responders had among the lowest normalized peripheral clonal expansion, particularly in CD8+ T cells.

To sequence the TCRbeta CDR3 region, genomic DNA was isolated from the sorted cells. The immunoSEQ Assay was used for sequencing of TCRbeta CDR3 regions. This immuneACCESS table, as held by TCRdb, lists in-frame sequences with V and J called but not all clones. Of the missing ones, under half trace to an unresolved V gene in checked studies; the others have no known cause. The sample records 130,000 or so clones, 90% of which are singletons. The ten largest clones capture 0.95% to 1.4% of the sample. The trial excluded patients who had a history of autoimmune disease or were on systemic immunosuppression. In every dose cohort, peripheral blood was drawn for TCR sequencing at baseline, cycle 4 day 1, and cycle 7 day 1. Samples were obtained from an open-label, multicenter, first-in-human phase I dose-escalation trial of ivuxolimab. The trial enrolled adults with locally advanced or metastatic head and neck squamous cell, hepatocellular, melanoma or renal cell carcinoma. Before TCR sequencing, CD4+ and CD8+ T cells were separately sorted from peripheral blood.

As encoded in the germline V gene, CDR1 is SGDLS while CDR2 is YYNGEE. Trimming takes 0 bases from V and 3 bases from J, and the germline ends sit 16 bases apart. The CDR3 goes from the cysteine to the phenylalanine over 18 residues. The sequence is cut down to CDR3 DNA, 54 bases in frame from base 1. As regards this clone: The specificity of this receptor is unknown. Per-nucleotide qualities are absent, and no much larger clonotype sits a single base away.

The chain is made from TRBV9 and TRBJ2-6; TRBD1 is a possible D gene, resting on 6 matching bases. Sequencing used CD4+ or CD8+ T cells sorted from blood, obtained in a trial of the OX40 agonist ivuxolimab. The receptor comes from an adult with an advanced solid tumor such as melanoma, head and neck, liver or kidney cancer. CDR3 sequence: CASSVALQGTNGANVLTF. The base sequence is TGTGCCAGCAGCGTAGCTTTACAGGGAACTAATGGGGCCAACGTCCTGACTTTC.